The rows below give T cell receptor beta chains drawn from one sample of a study of cytomegalovirus exposure and HLA in healthy donors. Measured with immunoSEQ multiplex PCR; TCRdb has only the in-frame clones, and not every one. The data contain about 150,000 clones, more than 75% of them singletons. The sequencing input was PBMCs. The receptors were gathered from a woman under 30 in good health and CMV-seronegative. CDR3s include the opening cysteine and the closing phenylalanine or tryptophan. Each record gives: CDR3 DNA, CDR3 protein, D gene, clone size, V gene, J gene. D genes are given only for firm matches. Rows give clone size only sometimes, using once, few, many, or a class for an expanded clone.

DNA: TGTGCCAGCCGACCCTCCGGGACAGGGTTCTACGAGCAGTACTTC
CDR3: CASRPSGTGFYEQYF
D: TRBD1
size: -
V: TRBV6-5
J: TRBJ2-7

DNA: TGTGCCAGCAGCCCTCCCCTTTGGGGGCAGGGGGCAAGTAATGAGCAGTTCTTC
CDR3: CASSPPLWGQGASNEQFF
D: TRBD1
size: -
V: TRBV13
J: TRBJ2-1

DNA: TGTGCCAGCAGTTTTCGCCAGTTAGCCAAAAACATTCAGTACTTC
CDR3: CASSFRQLAKNIQYF
D: -
size: -
V: TRBV28
J: TRBJ2-4

DNA: TGTGCCACCCTAGGGACAGGGATGTCCCATGAGCAGTTCTTC
CDR3: CATLGTGMSHEQFF
D: TRBD1
size: -
V: TRBV15
J: TRBJ2-1

DNA: TGTGCCAGCAGCCCGGGGGTACAGGGGGCTCAGCCCCAGCATTTT
CDR3: CASSPGVQGAQPQHF
D: TRBD1
size: -
V: TRBV7-2
J: TRBJ1-5

DNA: TGTGCCAGCAGACCTTTGACCGGGACACTGAACGAGCAGTACTTC
CDR3: CASRPLTGTLNEQYF
D: -
size: -
V: TRBV7-8
J: TRBJ2-7

DNA: TGTGCCAGCAGCCAAACCGGGAGCTACAATGAGCAGTTCTTC
CDR3: CASSQTGSYNEQFF
D: -
size: -
V: TRBV7-6
J: TRBJ2-1

DNA: TGCGCCAGCAGCCAAGGGACAGAAAGCAATCAGCCCCAGCATTTT
CDR3: CASSQGTESNQPQHF
D: -
size: -
V: TRBV4-1
J: TRBJ1-5

DNA: TGCGCCAGCAGCATGGATTTCGGGGGCTCTGGAAACACCATATATTTT
CDR3: CASSMDFGGSGNTIYF
D: -
size: -
V: TRBV5-1
J: TRBJ1-3

DNA: TGTGCCAGCAGTGAGGGGCCCGGGTATCAGCCCCAGCATTTT
CDR3: CASSEGPGYQPQHF
D: -
size: -
V: TRBV6-1
J: TRBJ1-5

DNA: TGTGCCAGCAGCCCCGTTGTGGACGGGGGGGCACAATGGGATCCAGATACGCAGTATTTT
CDR3: CASSPVVDGGAQWDPDTQYF
D: TRBD2
size: -
V: TRBV4-2
J: TRBJ2-3

DNA: TGTGCCAGCTCACCATCGCAGTATCTCCACGAGCAGTACTTC
CDR3: CASSPSQYLHEQYF
D: -
size: -
V: TRBV18
J: TRBJ2-7

DNA: TGTGCCAGCAGTGGTCGGACAGGACAAATACCGTATGGCTACACCTTC
CDR3: CASSGRTGQIPYGYTF
D: TRBD1
size: -
V: TRBV6-1
J: TRBJ1-2

DNA: TGTGCCACCAGCAGGGACAGGGCTCAAGGGATATACGAGCAGTACTTC
CDR3: CATSRDRAQGIYEQYF
D: TRBD1
size: -
V: TRBV15
J: TRBJ2-7

DNA: TGTGCCAGCTCACCACCGGGACAGGGATACAATGAGCAGTTCTTC
CDR3: CASSPPGQGYNEQFF
D: TRBD1
size: -
V: TRBV18
J: TRBJ2-1

DNA: TGTGCCAGCAGTTCAGCCATACAGGGGGCGCGAACAGCTTTCTTT
CDR3: CASSSAIQGARTAFF
D: TRBD1
size: -
V: TRBV6-5
J: TRBJ1-1

DNA: TGTGCCAGCAGTTACTCGAAACGCTACGACTATGGCTACACCTTC
CDR3: CASSYSKRYDYGYTF
D: -
size: -
V: TRBV6-5
J: TRBJ1-2

DNA: TGTGCCAGCAGCCTCCTTGCGGGAGCGTCTGGAAACACCATATATTTT
CDR3: CASSLLAGASGNTIYF
D: -
size: -
V: TRBV7-2
J: TRBJ1-3

DNA: TGTGCCAGCAGCGGCGGGAGCTCCTACAATGAGCAGTTCTTC
CDR3: CASSGGSSYNEQFF
D: TRBD2
size: -
V: TRBV7-3
J: TRBJ2-1

DNA: TGTTCCAGCAGCTTATTAGGAGTGTCGAACACTGAAGCTTTCTTT
CDR3: CSSSLLGVSNTEAFF
D: -
size: -
V: TRBV7-9
J: TRBJ1-1

DNA: TGTGCCAGCCGAGAACCGACAGGGGGGTTGCTGAGAGGGGCCAACGTCCTGACTTTC
CDR3: CASREPTGGLLRGANVLTF
D: TRBD1
size: -
V: TRBV2
J: TRBJ2-6

DNA: TGTGCTAGCAGCTTATCTGCGACTAATGAAAAACTGTTTTTT
CDR3: CASSLSATNEKLFF
D: -
size: -
V: TRBV7-7
J: TRBJ1-4

DNA: TGTGCCAGCAGCCCAGTTGGCAATCAGCCCCAGCATTTT
CDR3: CASSPVGNQPQHF
D: -
size: -
V: TRBV7-2
J: TRBJ1-5

DNA: TGTGCCAGAAAGACAGGGGCGCACGAGCAGTACTTC
CDR3: CARKTGAHEQYF
D: -
size: few
V: TRBV21-1
J: TRBJ2-7

DNA: TGTGCCAGTAGTCCCCCGGGGGACACCGGGGAGCTGTTTTTT
CDR3: CASSPPGDTGELFF
D: -
size: few
V: TRBV19
J: TRBJ2-2

DNA: TGTGCCAGCAGCTTCCAGGGCCCCAATGAGCAGTTCTTC
CDR3: CASSFQGPNEQFF
D: -
size: -
V: TRBV13
J: TRBJ2-1

DNA: TGTGCCAGCAGCTTGTATCAGGGGGCGCGGGGCACAGATACGCAGTATTTT
CDR3: CASSLYQGARGTDTQYF
D: TRBD1
size: -
V: TRBV5-4
J: TRBJ2-3

DNA: TGTGCCAGCAGTGATTCCGGGGTTAATGAAAAACTGTTTTTT
CDR3: CASSDSGVNEKLFF
D: -
size: -
V: TRBV2
J: TRBJ1-4

DNA: TGTGCCCTTTCGGGAGGGGGCGACGAGACCCAGTACTTC
CDR3: CALSGGGDETQYF
D: -
size: once
V: TRBV5-4
J: TRBJ2-5

DNA: TGTGCCAGCAGCTTGCGGGGAAGTGAGCAGTTCTTC
CDR3: CASSLRGSEQFF
D: -
size: -
V: TRBV11-2
J: TRBJ2-1

DNA: TGTGCCAGCAGACCCCGGGCCGCTCAGGGTTCACCCCTCCACTTT
CDR3: CASRPRAAQGSPLHF
D: -
size: -
V: TRBV27
J: TRBJ1-6

DNA: TGTGCCAGCAGGTCAAGCGGGGCAGGGGGCTGGTACGAGCAGTACTTC
CDR3: CASRSSGAGGWYEQYF
D: -
size: few
V: TRBV2
J: TRBJ2-7

DNA: TGTGCCAGCAGTGTCAGGGTTAACTATGGCTACACCTTC
CDR3: CASSVRVNYGYTF
D: -
size: -
V: TRBV2
J: TRBJ1-2

DNA: TGTGCCAGCAGGGGACAGGGGAATTCACCCCTCCACTTT
CDR3: CASRGQGNSPLHF
D: TRBD1
size: -
V: TRBV7-9
J: TRBJ1-6

DNA: TGTGCCAGCTCAGGGACGGACAGGCTGTGGGACTATGGCTACACCTTC
CDR3: CASSGTDRLWDYGYTF
D: TRBD1
size: -
V: TRBV18
J: TRBJ1-2

DNA: TGTGCCAGCAGCATCTACTCTGGGGCCAACGTCCTGACTTTC
CDR3: CASSIYSGANVLTF
D: -
size: -
V: TRBV9
J: TRBJ2-6

DNA: TGTGCCAGCAGCGTAGCGGGGGGCTCCTACAATGAGCAGTTCTTC
CDR3: CASSVAGGSYNEQFF
D: TRBD2
size: -
V: TRBV9
J: TRBJ2-1

DNA: TGTGCCAGCTCACCGGAGGGTAAGACTGAAGCTTTCTTT
CDR3: CASSPEGKTEAFF
D: -
size: once
V: TRBV18
J: TRBJ1-1

DNA: TGTGCCAGCAGTGAGGTTGCCCCAGGGCTGGTGAGATACAATGAGCAGTTCTTC
CDR3: CASSEVAPGLVRYNEQFF
D: -
size: -
V: TRBV6-1
J: TRBJ2-1

DNA: TGCGCCAGCAGCATGGGACTAGCGGGCAGCACAGATACGCAGTATTTT
CDR3: CASSMGLAGSTDTQYF
D: TRBD2
size: once
V: TRBV5-1
J: TRBJ2-3

DNA: TGTGCCAGCAGTGACCCTCCTGGGGCTCCATCTTTT
CDR3: CASSDPPGAPSF
D: -
size: few
V: TRBV6-5
J: TRBJ1-5

DNA: TGTGCCAGCAGCCCGTTCGGACAGGGGGCGAAAAACACCATATATTTT
CDR3: CASSPFGQGAKNTIYF
D: TRBD1
size: -
V: TRBV7-2
J: TRBJ1-3